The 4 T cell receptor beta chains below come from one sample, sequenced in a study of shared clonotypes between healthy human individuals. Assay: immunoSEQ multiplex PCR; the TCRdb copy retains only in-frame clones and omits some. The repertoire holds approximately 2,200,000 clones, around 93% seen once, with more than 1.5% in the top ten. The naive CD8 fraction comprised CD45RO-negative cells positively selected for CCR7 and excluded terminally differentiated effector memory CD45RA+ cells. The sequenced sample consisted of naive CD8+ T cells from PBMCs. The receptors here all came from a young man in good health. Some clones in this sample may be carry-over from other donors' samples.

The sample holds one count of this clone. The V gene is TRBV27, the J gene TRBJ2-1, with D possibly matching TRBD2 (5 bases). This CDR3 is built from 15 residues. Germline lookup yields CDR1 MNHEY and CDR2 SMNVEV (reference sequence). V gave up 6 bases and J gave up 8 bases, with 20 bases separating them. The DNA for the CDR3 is TGTGCCAGCAGCATCCCAAGAAGCAGCGGCGATGAGCAGTTCTTC. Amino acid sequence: CASSIPRSSGDEQFF.

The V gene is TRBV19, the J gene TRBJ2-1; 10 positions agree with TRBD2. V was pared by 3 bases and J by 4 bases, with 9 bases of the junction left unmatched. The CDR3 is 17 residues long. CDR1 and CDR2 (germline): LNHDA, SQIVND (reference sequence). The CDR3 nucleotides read TGTGCCAGTAGTATGTCTAGCGGGAGACCAGGGTACAATGAGCAGTTCTTC. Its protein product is CASSMSSGRPGYNEQFF.

CDR3 coding DNA: TGTGCCAGCAGTTTATATTTCTCCGGACAGAAAGAGACCCAGTACTTC. Translation gives CASSLYFSGQKETQYF. V and J are TRBV28 and TRBJ2-5; perhaps TRBD1 as D (6 bases). V was cut by 1 base and J by 3 bases, with 15 bases left in between. The germline V gene has CDR1 MDHEN and CDR2 SYDVKM. The CDR3 totals 16 residues.

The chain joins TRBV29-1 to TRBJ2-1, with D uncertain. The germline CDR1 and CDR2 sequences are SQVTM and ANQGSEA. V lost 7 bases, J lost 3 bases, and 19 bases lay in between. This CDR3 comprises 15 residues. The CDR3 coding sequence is TGCAGCGCCTCCATCCCGGCAATTCGCTACAATGAGCAGTTCTTC. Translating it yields CSASIPAIRYNEQFF.